A single sample gave rise to the 8 T cell receptor beta chains below, sequenced in a study of cytomegalovirus exposure and HLA in healthy donors. PCR employed 60 Vbeta and 13 Jbeta primers. Sequenced by immunoSEQ multiplex PCR; TCRdb stores in-frame clones only, minus some. Of under 250,000 clones listed, 60% to 80% are singletons. The source material was PBMCs. All receptors derive from a male donor in good health and CMV-seronegative.

The table lists this clone with a few counts. The V and J genes are TRBV7-2 and TRBJ2-7; no definite D call. V dropped 3 bases and J dropped 2 bases, with 11 bases sitting between them. CDR3 length: 14 amino acids. Germline V gene lookup returns CDR1 SGHTA and CDR2 FQGNSA. CDR3 in amino acids: CASSFRIPTYEQYF. The CDR3 coding sequence is TGTGCCAGCAGCTTCAGGATCCCAACCTACGAGCAGTACTTC.

This chain uses TRBV9 with TRBJ1-1; D gene ambiguous. Germline CDR1 and CDR2: SGDLS and YYNGEE. The V end was cut by 0 bases, the J end by 1 base, with 13 bases between. CDR3 length: 16 residues. The CDR3 DNA reads as TGTGCCAGCAGCGTAGCCCCTGGCGCGGCGAACACTGAAGCTTTCTTT. Translated, it gives CASSVAPGAANTEAFF.

The V and J genes are TRBV25-1 and TRBJ1-6, with D possibly TRBD1 on 5 matching bases. Looked up from germline, CDR1 is MGHDK and CDR2 is SYGVNS. The ends were cut back, 1 base at V and 9 bases at J, with 13 bases in the middle. This CDR3 region has 15 residues. CDR3 sequence: CASSEFGGEGSPLHF. In nucleotides, the CDR3 is TGTGCCAGCAGTGAATTCGGGGGAGAGGGTTCACCCCTCCACTTT.

The rearrangement uses TRBV9 and TRBJ1-6; TRBD1 agrees at 9 bases. Germline CDR1 SGDLS, CDR2 YYNGEE. The V and J ends lost 3 bases and 0 bases, in that order; junction bases with no gene match: 7. The CDR3 sequence is 18 residues long. In DNA form, the CDR3 reads TGTGCCAGCAGCGGGAACAGGGGGCCCTCCTCCTATAATTCACCCCTCCACTTT. Translating gives CASSGNRGPSSYNSPLHF.

This clone was counted a single time. The chain employs TRBV28 and TRBJ1-6; no reliable D call. Trimming took 7 bases from V and 5 from J, leaving 9 bases between them. CDR3 size: 13 residues. Germline V gene sequence: CDR1 MDHEN, CDR2 SYDVKM. For the CDR3, the DNA is TGTGCCAGCACCGAGGGAGATAATTCACCCCTCCACTTT. It codes for CASTEGDNSPLHF.

The CDR3 nucleotides are TGTGCCAGCAGCCAAGGAGGGGGCGCGGGAAACATTCAGTACTTC. Protein product: CASSQGGGAGNIQYF. This rearrangement joins TRBV4-2 to TRBJ2-4; 7 bases match TRBD1. The V gene end was trimmed by 1 base and the J gene end by 6 bases; junction bases not matched to a gene: 6. The CDR3 extends over 15 amino acids. Per germline, CDR1 LGHNA and CDR2 YNFKEQ.

CDR3 coding DNA: TGTGCCAGCAGCTTAACAGAGTATGAGCAGTTCTTC. This translates into CASSLTEYEQFF. The gene calls are TRBV7-2 and TRBJ2-1; D remains ambiguous. Trimming left V 2 bases short and J 8 bases short, with 7 bases between. This CDR3 region has 12 residues. Germline V gene lookup returns CDR1 SGHTA and CDR2 FQGNSA.

V gene TRBV5-1 combines with J gene TRBJ1-2, with 8 bases matching TRBD1. From germline, CDR1 is SGHRS and CDR2 YFSETQ. The CDR3 is made up of 15 amino acids. V lost 3 bases, J lost 0 bases, and 4 bases stayed unmatched. This CDR3 reads CASSSQGQANYGYTF. CDR3 DNA sequence: TGCGCCAGCAGCTCGCAGGGACAGGCTAACTATGGCTACACCTTC.